This T cell receptor (beta chain) was sequenced in a study of blood T cell repertoires in COVID-19 (dated by TCRdb to the early 2020s). About the study as a whole: Samples from collaborators originated in the United States, Italy and Spain and spanned both the acute and convalescent phases of COVID-19. The prospective study material was composed of cDNA or gDNA derived from T cells, B-cell-depleted T cells, or PBMCs. Deeply sampled blood TCRbeta repertoires from subjects exposed to, actively infected with, or recovered from COVID-19 were included in the dataset. The repertoires were released in a freely available public database intended as a resource for research on the immune response to SARS-CoV-2. The samples were drawn from the first 160 participants of the ongoing ImmuneRACE study and from more than 1,000 subjects provided by 6 global collaborators. Sample metadata almost always included a de-identified subject ID, COVID-19 status, age in years and sex. Where available, HLA class I and class II types were taken from metadata supplied by the sample provider and were not determined by assay-based typing.

Paper-wide results and their limitations: The amount of clinical and demographic metadata varied by source and participant and was provided uncurated.

TCRbeta CDR3 regions were amplified from genomic DNA by means of the immunoSEQ Assay, a bias-controlled multiplex PCR. The original pipeline was this. Within the assay, amplification of reference gene primers was used to estimate how many nucleated cells each sample contained. To quantify the absolute abundance of each unique TCRbeta CDR3 rearrangement, sequence reads were collapsed and filtered. Productive Simpson clonality was computed per sample as the square root of Simpson's diversity index over productive rearrangements. Drawn from immuneACCESS, this table holds only the in-frame rearrangements with V and J called that TCRdb kept. Clones are partly lost; checked studies trace under half to an unresolved V gene and leave the rest unexplained. V and J calls and clone size are copied from that table; D and trimming were computed from the DNA. The sample yields 350,000 or so clones; 90% were counted once. The leading ten clones occupy 6.5% of the sample.

Whole blood was collected in K2EDTA tubes by collaborating institutions according to the institutions' own protocols. For TCRbeta analysis, collaborators shipped samples in one of three forms: frozen whole blood, isolated PBMCs, or DNA extracted from either of those sample types. V loses 8 bases of germline sequence and J loses 0 bases, and the interval between the two ends is 11 bases. Sequences SNHLY (CDR1) and FYNNEI (CDR2) are obtained from the germline V gene. The CDR3 has 14 amino acids, counting the end cysteine and phenylalanine. The read is trimmed to its CDR3 DNA, 42 bases read in frame from base 1. This clone came up once. No antigen is known for it. The input lacks base qualities; no much larger clone sits a single base away.

Sequenced sample: peripheral blood. This clonotype was obtained from a man aged 18 to 30 with active or convalescent COVID-19. The V gene is TRBV2 and the J gene is TRBJ1-3; the D gene remains uncertain. The DNA is TGTGCCAGCTGCCTGAGCTACTCTGGAAACACCATATATTTT. This translates into CASCLSYSGNTIYF.